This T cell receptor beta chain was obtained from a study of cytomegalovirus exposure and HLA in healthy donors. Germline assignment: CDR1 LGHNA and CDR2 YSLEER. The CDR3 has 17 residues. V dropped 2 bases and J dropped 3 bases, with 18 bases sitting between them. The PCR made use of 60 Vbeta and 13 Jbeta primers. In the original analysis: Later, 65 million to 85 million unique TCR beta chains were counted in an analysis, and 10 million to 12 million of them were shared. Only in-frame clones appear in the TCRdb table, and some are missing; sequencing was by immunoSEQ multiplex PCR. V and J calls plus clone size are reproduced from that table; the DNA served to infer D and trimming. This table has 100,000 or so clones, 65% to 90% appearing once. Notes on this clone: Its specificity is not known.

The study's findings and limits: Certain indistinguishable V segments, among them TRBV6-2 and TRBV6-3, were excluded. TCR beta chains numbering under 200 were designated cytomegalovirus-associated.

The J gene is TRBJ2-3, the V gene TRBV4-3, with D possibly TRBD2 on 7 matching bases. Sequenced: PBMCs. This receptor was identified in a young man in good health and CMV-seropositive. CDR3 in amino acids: CASSQRRGGAPTDTQYF. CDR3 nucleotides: TGCGCCAGCAGCCAACGGAGGGGGGGGGCCCCTACAGATACGCAGTATTTT.